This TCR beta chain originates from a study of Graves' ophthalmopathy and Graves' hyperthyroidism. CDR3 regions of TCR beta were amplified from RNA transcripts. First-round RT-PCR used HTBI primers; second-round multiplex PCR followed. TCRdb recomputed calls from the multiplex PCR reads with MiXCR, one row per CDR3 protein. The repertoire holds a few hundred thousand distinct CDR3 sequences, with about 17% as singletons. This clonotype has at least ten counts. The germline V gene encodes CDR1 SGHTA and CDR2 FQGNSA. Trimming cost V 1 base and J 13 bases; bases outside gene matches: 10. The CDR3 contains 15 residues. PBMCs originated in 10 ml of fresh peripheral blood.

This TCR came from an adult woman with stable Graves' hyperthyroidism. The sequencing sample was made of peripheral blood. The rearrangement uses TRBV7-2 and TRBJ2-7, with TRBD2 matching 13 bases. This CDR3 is CASSLGTSGRGGLYF. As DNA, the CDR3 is TGTGCCAGCAGCTTAGGGACTAGCGGGAGAGGGGGACTCTACTTC.